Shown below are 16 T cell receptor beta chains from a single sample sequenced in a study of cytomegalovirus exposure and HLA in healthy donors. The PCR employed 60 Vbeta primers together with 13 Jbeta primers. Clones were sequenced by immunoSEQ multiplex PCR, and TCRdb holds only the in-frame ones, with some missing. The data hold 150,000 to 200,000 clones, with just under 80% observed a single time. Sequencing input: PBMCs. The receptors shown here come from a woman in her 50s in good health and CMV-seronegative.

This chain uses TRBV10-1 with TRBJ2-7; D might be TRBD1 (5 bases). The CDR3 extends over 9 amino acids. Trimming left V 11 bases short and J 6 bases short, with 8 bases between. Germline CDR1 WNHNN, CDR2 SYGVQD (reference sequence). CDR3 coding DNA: TGCGCCTTTGGGGCCGAGCAGTACTTC. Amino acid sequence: CAFGAEQYF.

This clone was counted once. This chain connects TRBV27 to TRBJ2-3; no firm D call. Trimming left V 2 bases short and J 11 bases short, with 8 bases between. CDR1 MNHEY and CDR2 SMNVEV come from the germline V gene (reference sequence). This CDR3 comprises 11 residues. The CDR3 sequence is CASSLGQWQYF. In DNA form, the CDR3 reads TGTGCCAGCAGTTTAGGGCAGTGGCAGTATTTT.

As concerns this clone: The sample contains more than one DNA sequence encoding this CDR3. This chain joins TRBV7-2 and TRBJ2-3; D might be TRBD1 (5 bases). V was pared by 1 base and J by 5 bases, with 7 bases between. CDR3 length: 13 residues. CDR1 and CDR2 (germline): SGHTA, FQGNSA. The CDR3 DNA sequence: TGTGCCAGCAGCTTAGGGGGCCGAGATACGCAGTATTTT. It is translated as CASSLGGRDTQYF.

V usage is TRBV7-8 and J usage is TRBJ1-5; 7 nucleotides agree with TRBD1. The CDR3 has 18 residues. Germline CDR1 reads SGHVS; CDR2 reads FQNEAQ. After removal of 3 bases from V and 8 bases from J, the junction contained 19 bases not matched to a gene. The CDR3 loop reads CASSFRGIRQGDREPQHF. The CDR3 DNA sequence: TGTGCCAGCAGCTTTAGGGGTATTCGACAGGGTGACCGGGAGCCCCAGCATTTT.

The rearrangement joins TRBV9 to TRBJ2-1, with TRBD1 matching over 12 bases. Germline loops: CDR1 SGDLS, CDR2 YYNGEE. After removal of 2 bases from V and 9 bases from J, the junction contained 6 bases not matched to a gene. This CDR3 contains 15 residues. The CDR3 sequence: CASSVPGQGAVEQFF. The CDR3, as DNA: TGTGCCAGCAGCGTGCCGGGACAGGGGGCGGTTGAGCAGTTCTTC.

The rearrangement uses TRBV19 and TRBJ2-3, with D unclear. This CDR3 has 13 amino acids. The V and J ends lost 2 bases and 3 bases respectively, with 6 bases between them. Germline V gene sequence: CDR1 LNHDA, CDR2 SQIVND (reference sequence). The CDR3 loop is CASSISRTDTQYF. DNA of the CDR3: TGTGCCAGTAGTATAAGCAGGACAGATACGCAGTATTTT.

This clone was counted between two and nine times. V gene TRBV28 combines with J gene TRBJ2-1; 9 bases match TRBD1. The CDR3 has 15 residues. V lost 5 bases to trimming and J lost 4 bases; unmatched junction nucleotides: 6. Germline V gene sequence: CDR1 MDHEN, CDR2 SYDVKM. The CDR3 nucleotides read TGTGCCAGCAGTCCCGGGACAGGGAGGTACAATGAGCAGTTCTTC. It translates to CASSPGTGRYNEQFF. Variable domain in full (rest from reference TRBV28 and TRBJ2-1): DVKVTQSSRYLVKRTGEKVFLECVQDMDHENMFWYRQDPGLGLRLIYFSYDVKMKEKGDIPEGYSVSREKKERFSLILESASTNQTSMYLCASSPGTGRYNEQFFGPGTRLTVL.

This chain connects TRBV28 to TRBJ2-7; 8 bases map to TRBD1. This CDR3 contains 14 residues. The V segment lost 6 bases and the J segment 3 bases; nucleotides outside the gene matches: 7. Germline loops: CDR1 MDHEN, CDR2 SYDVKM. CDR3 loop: CASSRTGSGYEQYF. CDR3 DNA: TGTGCCAGCAGCCGGACAGGGTCAGGCTACGAGCAGTACTTC.

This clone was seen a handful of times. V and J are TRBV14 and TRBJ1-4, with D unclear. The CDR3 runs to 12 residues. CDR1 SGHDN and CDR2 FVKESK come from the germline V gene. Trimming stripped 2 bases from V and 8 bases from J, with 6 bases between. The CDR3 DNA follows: TGTGCCAGCAGCCAAAAGCGAGAAAAACTGTTTTTT. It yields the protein CASSQKREKLFF.

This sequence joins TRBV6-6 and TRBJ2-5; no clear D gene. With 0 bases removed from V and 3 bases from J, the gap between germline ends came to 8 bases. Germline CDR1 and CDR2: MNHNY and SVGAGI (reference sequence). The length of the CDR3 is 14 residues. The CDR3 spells CASSYSSAEETQYF. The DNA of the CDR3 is TGTGCCAGCAGTTACTCCTCGGCGGAAGAGACCCAGTACTTC.

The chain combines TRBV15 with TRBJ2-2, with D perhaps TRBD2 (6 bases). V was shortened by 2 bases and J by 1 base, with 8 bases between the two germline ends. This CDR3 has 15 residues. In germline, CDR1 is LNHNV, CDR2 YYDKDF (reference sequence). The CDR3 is CATSRPGLNTGELFF. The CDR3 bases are TGTGCCACCAGCAGACCGGGACTGAACACCGGGGAGCTGTTTTTT.

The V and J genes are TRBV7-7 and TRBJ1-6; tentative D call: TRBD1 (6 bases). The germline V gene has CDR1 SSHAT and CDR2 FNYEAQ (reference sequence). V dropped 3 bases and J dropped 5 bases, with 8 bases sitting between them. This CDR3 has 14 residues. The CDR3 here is CASSLQGNNSPLHF. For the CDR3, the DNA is TGTGCCAGCAGCTTGCAGGGGAATAATTCACCCCTCCACTTT.

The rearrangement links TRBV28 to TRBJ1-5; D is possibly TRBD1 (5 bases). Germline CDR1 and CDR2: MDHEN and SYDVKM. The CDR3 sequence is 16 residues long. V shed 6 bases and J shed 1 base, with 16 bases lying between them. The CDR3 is CASSQLAGKSNQPQHF. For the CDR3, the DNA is TGTGCCAGCAGCCAGCTCGCAGGGAAGAGCAATCAGCCCCAGCATTTT.

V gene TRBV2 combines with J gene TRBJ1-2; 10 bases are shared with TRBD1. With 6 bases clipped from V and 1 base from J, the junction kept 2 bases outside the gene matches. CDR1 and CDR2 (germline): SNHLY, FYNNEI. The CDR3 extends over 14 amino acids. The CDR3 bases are TGTGCCAGCAGGACAGGGGGCGGTAACTATGGCTACACCTTC. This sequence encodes CASRTGGGNYGYTF.

The CDR3 DNA sequence: TGCGCCAGCAGCCAGACAGGCCTTAGGCCATTGAATGAGCAGTTCTTC. It is translated as CASSQTGLRPLNEQFF. The V call is TRBV4-3, the J call TRBJ2-1; the D gene is possibly TRBD1 (6 bases). Trimming pared 3 bases from V and 7 bases from J, leaving 19 bases between. The CDR3 runs to 16 residues. Germline loops: CDR1 LGHNA, CDR2 YSLEER.

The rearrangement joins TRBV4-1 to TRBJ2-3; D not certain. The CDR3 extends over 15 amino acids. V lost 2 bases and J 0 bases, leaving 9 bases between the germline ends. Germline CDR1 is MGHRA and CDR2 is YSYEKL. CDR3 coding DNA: TGCGCCAGCAGCCAACTACCCTCTAGCACAGATACGCAGTATTTT. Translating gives CASSQLPSSTDTQYF.